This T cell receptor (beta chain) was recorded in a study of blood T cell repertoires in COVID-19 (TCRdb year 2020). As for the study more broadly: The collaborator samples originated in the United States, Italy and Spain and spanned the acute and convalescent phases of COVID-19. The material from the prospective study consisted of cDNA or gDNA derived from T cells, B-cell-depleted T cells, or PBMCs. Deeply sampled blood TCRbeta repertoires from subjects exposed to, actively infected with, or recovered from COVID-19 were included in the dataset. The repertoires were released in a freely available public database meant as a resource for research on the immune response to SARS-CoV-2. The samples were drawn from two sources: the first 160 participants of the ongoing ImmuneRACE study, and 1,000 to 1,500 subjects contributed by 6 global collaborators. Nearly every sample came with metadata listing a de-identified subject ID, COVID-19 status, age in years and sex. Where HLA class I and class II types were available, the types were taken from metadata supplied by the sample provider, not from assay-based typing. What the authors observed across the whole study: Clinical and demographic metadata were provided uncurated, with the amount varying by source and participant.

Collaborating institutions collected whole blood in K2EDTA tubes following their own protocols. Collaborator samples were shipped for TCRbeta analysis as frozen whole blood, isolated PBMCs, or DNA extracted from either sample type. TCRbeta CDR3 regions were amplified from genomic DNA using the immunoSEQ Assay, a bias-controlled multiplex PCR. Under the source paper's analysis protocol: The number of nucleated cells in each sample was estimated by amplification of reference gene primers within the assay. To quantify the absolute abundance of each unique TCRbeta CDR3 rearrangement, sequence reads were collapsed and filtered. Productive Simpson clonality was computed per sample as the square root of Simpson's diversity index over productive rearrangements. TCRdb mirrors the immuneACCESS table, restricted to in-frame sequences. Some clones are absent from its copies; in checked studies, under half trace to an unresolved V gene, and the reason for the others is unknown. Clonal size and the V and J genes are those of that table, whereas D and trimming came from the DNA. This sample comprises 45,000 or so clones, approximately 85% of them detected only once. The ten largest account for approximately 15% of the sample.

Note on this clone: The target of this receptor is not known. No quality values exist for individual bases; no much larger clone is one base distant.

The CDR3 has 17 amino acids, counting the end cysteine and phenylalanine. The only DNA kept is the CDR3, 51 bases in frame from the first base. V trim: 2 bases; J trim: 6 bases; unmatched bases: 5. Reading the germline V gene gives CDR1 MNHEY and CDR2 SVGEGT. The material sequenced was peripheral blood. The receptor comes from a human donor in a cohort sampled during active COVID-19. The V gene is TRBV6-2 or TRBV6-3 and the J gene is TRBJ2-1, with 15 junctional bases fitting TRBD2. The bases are TGTGCCAGCAGTTACGGGACTAGCGGGAGGAATGGCAATGAGCAGTTCTTC. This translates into CASSYGTSGRNGNEQFF.